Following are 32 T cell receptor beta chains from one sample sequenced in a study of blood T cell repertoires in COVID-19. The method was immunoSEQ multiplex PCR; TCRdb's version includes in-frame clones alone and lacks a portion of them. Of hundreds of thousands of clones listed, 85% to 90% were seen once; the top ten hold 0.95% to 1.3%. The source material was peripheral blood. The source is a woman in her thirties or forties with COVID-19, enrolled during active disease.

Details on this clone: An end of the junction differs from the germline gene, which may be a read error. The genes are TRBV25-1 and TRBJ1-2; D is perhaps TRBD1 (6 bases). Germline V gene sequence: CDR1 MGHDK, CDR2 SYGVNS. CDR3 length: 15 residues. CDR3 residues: CAGSEYTLGAQGYTF. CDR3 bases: TGTGCCGGCAGTGAATATACCTTGGGGGCGCAGGGCTACACCTTC.

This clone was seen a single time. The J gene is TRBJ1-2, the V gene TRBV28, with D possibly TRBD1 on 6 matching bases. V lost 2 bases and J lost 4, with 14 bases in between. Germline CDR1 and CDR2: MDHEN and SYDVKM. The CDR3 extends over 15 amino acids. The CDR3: CASSLPIGQLYGYTF. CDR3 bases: TGTGCCAGCAGTTTACCCATCGGACAGCTCTATGGCTACACCTTC.

CDR3 in amino acids: CASSESQGNEKLFF. The CDR3, as DNA: TGTGCCAGCAGTGAGAGTCAGGGTAATGAAAAACTGTTTTTT. V gene TRBV6-1 combines with J gene TRBJ1-4; TRBD1 is a possible D gene (5 bases). Germline CDR1 is MNHNS and CDR2 is SASEGT. This CDR3 spans 14 amino acids. The V and J ends lost 3 bases and 4 bases respectively, with 9 bases between them.

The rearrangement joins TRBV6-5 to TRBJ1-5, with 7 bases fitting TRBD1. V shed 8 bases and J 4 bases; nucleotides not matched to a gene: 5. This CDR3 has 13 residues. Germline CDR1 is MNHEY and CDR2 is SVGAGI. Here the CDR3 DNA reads TGTGCCAGCGGCGGGACAGTTAATCAGCCCCAGCATTTT. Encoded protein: CASGGTVNQPQHF.

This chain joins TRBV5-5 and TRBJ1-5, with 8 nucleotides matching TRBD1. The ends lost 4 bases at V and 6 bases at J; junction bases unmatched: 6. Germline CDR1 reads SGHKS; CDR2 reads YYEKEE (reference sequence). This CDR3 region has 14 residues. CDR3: CASSPSGGLQPQHF. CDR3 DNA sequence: TGTGCCAGCAGCCCCTCAGGGGGCCTTCAGCCCCAGCATTTT.

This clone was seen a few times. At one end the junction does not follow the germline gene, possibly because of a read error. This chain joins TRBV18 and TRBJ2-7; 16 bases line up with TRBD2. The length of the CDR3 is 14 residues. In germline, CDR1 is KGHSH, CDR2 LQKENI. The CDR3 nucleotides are TGTGCCAGCTCACCGGGACTAGCGGGAGGGTTACGGGACTTC. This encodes CASSPGLAGGLRDF.

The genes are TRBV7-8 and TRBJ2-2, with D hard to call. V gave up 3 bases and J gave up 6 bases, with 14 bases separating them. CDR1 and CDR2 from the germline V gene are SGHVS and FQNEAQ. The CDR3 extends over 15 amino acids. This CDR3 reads CASSFWPIPSGELFF. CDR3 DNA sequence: TGTGCCAGCAGCTTTTGGCCCATCCCCTCCGGGGAGCTGTTTTTT.

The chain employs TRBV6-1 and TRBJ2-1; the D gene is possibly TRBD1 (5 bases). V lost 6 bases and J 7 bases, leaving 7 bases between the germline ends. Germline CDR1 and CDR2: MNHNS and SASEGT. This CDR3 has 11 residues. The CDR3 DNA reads TGTGCCAGCAGCGACAGAAATGAGCAGTTCTTC. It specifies CASSDRNEQFF.

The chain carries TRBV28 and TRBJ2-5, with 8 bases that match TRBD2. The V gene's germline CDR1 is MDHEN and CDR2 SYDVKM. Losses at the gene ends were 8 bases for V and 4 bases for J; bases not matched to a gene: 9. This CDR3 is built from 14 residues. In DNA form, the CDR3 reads TGTGCCAGCGGAAGGAGCGGGGGAGGAGAGACCCAGTACTTC. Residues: CASGRSGGGETQYF.

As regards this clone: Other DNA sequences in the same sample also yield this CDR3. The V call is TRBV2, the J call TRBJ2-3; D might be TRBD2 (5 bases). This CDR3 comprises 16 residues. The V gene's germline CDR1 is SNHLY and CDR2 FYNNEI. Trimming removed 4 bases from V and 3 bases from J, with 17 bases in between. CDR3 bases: TGTGCCAGCAGTGCGAGTGCTAGTGGGAGAACAGATACGCAGTATTTT. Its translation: CASSASASGRTDTQYF.

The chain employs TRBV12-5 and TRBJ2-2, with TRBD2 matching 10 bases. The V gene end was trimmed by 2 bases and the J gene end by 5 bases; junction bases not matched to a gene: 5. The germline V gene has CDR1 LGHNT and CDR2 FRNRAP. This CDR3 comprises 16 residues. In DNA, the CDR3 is TGTGCTAGTGGTTTGCCCCTAGCGGGGGAGACCGGGGAGCTGTTTTTT. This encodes CASGLPLAGETGELFF.

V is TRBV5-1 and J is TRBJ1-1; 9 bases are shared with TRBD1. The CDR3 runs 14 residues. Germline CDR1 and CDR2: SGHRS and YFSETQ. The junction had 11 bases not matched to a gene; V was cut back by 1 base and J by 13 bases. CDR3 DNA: TGCGCCAGCAGCTTGACAACCGGGACAGGGCTTTTTTTCTTT. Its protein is CASSLTTGTGLFFF.

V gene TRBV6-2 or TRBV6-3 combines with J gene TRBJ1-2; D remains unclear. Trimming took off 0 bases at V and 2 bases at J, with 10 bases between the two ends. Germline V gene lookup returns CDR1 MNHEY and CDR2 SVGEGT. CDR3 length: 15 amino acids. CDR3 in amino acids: CASSYSLRGNYGYTF. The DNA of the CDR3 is TGTGCCAGCAGTTACTCGTTAAGAGGGAACTATGGCTACACCTTC.

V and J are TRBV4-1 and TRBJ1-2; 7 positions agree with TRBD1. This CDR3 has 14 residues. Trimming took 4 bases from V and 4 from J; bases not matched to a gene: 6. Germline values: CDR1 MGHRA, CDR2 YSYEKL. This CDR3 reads CASSPPGTAYGYTF. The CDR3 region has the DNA TGCGCCAGCAGCCCCCCTGGGACAGCCTATGGCTACACCTTC.

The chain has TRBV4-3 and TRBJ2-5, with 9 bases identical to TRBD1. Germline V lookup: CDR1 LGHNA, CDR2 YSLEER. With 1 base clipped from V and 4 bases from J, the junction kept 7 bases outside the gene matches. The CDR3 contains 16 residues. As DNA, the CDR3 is TGCGCCAGCAGCCAAGCCTCTCGGACAGGGGCAGAGACCCAGTACTTC. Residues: CASSQASRTGAETQYF.

CDR3 coding DNA: TGTGCCAGCAGCTTTCGGCAGGGGAATGAAAAACTGTTTTTT. Amino acids: CASSFRQGNEKLFF. The chain recombines TRBV7-8 with TRBJ1-4; tentatively, D is TRBD1 (6 bases). The CDR3 runs 14 residues. The V end lost 3 bases, the J end lost 5 bases, and 10 bases lay between the germline ends. The germline V gene encodes CDR1 SGHVS and CDR2 FQNEAQ.

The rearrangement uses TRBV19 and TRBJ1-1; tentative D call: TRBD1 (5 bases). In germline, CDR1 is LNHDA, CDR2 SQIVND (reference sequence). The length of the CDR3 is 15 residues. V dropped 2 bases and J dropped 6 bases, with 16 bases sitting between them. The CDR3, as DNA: TGTGCCAGTAGTATAATCCCACAGGAGATGTCTGAAGCTTTCTTT. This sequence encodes CASSIIPQEMSEAFF.

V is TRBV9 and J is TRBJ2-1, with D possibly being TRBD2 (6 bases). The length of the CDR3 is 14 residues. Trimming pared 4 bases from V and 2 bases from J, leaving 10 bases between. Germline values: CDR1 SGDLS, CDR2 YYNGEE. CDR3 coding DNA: TGTGCCAGCAGCAGCGGGCATGCCTACAATGAGCAGTTCTTC. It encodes CASSSGHAYNEQFF.

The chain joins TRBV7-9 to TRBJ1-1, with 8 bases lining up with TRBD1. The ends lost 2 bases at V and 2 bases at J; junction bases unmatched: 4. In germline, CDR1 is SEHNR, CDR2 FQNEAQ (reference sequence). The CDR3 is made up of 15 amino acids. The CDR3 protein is CASSLTSGGNTEAFF. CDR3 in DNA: TGTGCCAGCAGCTTAACGTCAGGGGGCAACACTGAAGCTTTCTTT.

In DNA, the CDR3 is TGTGCCAGCAGTTTTCTGGCGGGGGCGCCCCTCTACGAGCAGTACTTC. Translated, it gives CASSFLAGAPLYEQYF. The V and J genes are TRBV27 and TRBJ2-7, with D possibly being TRBD2 (7 bases). The germline V and J ends were trimmed by 3 bases and 3 bases, with 18 bases remaining between them. Germline lookup yields CDR1 MNHEY and CDR2 SMNVEV (reference sequence). This CDR3 comprises 16 residues.

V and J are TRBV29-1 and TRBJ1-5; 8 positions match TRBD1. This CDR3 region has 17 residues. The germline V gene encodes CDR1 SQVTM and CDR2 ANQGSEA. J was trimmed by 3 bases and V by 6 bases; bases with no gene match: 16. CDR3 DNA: TGCAGCGTCCTTTTACCGAAAACAGGGGGTAACAATCAGCCCCAGCATTTT. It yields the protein CSVLLPKTGGNNQPQHF.

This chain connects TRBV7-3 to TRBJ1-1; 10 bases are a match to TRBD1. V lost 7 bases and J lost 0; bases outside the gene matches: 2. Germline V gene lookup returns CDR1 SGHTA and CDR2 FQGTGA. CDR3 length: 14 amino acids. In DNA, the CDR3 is TGTGCCAGCAACGGACAGGGGGTGAACACTGAAGCTTTCTTT. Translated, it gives CASNGQGVNTEAFF.

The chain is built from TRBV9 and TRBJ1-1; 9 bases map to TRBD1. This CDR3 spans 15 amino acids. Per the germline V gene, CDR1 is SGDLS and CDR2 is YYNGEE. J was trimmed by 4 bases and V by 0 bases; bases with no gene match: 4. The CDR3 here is CASSVGWDRATEAFF. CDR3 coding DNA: TGTGCCAGCAGCGTAGGATGGGACAGGGCCACTGAAGCTTTCTTT.

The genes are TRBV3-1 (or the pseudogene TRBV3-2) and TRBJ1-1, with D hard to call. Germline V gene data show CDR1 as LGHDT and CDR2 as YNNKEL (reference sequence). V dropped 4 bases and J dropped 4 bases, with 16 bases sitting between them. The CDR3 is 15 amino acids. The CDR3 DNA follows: TGTGCCAGCAGCCGGCCGCGGGGTTGTCGCACTGAAGCTTTCTTT. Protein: CASSRPRGCRTEAFF.

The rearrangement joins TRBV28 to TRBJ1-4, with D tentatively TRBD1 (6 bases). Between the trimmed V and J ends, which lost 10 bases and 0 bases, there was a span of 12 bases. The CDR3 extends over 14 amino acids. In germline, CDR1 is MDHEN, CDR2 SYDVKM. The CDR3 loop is CATKGGATNEKLFF. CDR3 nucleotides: TGTGCCACAAAAGGGGGGGCAACTAATGAAAAACTGTTTTTT.

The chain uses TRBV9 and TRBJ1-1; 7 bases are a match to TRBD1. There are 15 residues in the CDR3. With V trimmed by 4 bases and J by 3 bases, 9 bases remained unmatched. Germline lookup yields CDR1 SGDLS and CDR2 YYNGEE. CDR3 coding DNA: TGTGCCAGCAGCACCCAGGACAGGCCCTACACTGAAGCTTTCTTT. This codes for CASSTQDRPYTEAFF. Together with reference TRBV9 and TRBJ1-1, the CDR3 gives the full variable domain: DSGVTQTPKHLITATGQRVTLRCSPRSGDLSVYWYQQSLDQGLQFLIQYYNGEERAKGNILERFSAQQFPDLHSELNLSSLELGDSALYFCASSTQDRPYTEAFFGQGTRLTVV.

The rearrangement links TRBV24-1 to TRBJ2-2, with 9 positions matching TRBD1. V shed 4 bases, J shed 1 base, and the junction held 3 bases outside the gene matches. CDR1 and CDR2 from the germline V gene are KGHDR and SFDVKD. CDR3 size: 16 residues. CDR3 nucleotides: TGTGCCACCAGTGACCGGGGACAGGGGAACACCGGGGAGCTGTTTTTT. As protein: CATSDRGQGNTGELFF.

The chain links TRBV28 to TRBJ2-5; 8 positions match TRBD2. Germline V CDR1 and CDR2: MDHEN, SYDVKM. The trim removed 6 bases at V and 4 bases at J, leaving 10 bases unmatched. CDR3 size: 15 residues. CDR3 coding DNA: TGTGCCAGCAGCCCCGGGATCGGGAGGGGAGAGACCCAGTACTTC. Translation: CASSPGIGRGETQYF.

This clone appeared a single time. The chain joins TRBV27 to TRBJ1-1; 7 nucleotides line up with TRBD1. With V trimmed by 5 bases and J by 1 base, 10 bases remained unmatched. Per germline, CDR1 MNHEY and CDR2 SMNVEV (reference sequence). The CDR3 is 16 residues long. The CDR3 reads CASSASRGRGNTEAFF. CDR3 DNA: TGTGCCAGCAGTGCCTCGAGGGGGCGAGGGAACACTGAAGCTTTCTTT.

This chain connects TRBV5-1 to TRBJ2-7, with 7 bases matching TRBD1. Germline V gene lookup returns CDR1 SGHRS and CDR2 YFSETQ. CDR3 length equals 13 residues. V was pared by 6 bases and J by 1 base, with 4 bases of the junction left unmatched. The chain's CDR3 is CASMPGGSYEQYF. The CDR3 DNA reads TGCGCCAGCATGCCAGGGGGTTCCTACGAGCAGTACTTC.

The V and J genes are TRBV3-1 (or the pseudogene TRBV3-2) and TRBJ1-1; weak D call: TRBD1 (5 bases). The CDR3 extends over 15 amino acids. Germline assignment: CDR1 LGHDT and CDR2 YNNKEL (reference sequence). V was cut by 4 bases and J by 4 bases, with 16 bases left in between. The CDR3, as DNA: TGTGCCAGCAGCCGGGGGGTAGGCGGGGGCACTGAAGCTTTCTTT. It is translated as CASSRGVGGGTEAFF.

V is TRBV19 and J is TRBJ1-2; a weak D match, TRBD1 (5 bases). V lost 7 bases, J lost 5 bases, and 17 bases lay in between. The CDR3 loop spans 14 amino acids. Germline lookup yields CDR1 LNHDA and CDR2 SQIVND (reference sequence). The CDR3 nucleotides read TGTGCCAGTACCCACCCGGGACTGCTTTATGGCTACACCTTC. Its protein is CASTHPGLLYGYTF.